The 14 T cell receptor beta chains reported below all come from one sample, sequenced in a study of blood T cell repertoires in COVID-19. Measured with immunoSEQ multiplex PCR; TCRdb has only the in-frame clones, and not every one. The table records under 450,000 clones, approximately 89% of them present only once. What was sequenced was PBMCs or T cells enriched from blood (not recorded which). The receptors originated from a young man who had recovered from COVID-19.

The chain has TRBV21-1 and TRBJ1-5; TRBD1 is taken as the D call from the table, unchecked against the DNA. TRBV21-1 is designated a pseudogene. The CDR3 runs to 18 residues. CDR3 sequence (DNA): TGTGCCAGCAGCATCGGAGGGACAGGCTTGGTGGCCAGCAAACCCCAGCATTTT. Its translation: CASSIGGTGLVASKPQHF.

This CDR3 is CASSNRDSSNEQFF. As DNA, the CDR3 is TGTGCCAGCAGCAACCGGGACTCATCCAATGAGCAGTTCTTC. V gene TRBV5-4 combines with J gene TRBJ2-1; a possible D gene is TRBD2 (6 bases). Trimming pared 4 bases from V and 6 bases from J, leaving 14 bases between. The germline V gene has CDR1 SGHNT and CDR2 YYREEE (reference sequence). This CDR3 has 14 residues.

The V call is TRBV19, the J call TRBJ1-5, with a possible D match to TRBD1 (5 bases). The CDR3 length is 13 residues. V was shortened by 4 bases and J by 4 bases, with 8 bases between the two germline ends. Germline V gene data show CDR1 as LNHDA and CDR2 as SQIVND (reference sequence). CDR3 loop: CASSNQGNQPQHF. The CDR3 region has the DNA TGTGCCAGTAGTAATCAGGGTAATCAGCCCCAGCATTTT.

This clone has only a few counts. The chain combines TRBV18 with TRBJ2-5; TRBD2 is a possible D gene (5 bases). The CDR3 runs 16 residues. Germline V CDR1 and CDR2: KGHSH, LQKENI. Trimming took off 0 bases at V and 3 bases at J, with 14 bases between the two ends. In DNA, the CDR3 is TGTGCCAGCTCACCACCGGTACGCCTGAGGGAAGAGACCCAGTACTTC. Its protein is CASSPPVRLREETQYF. Filled out from reference TRBV18 and TRBJ2-5, the complete variable domain reads NAGVMQNPRHLVRRRGQEARLRCSPMKGHSHVYWYRQLPEEGLKFMVYLQKENIIDESGMPKERFSAEFPKEGPSILRIQQVVRGDSAAYFCASSPPVRLREETQYFGPGTRLLVL.

The chain couples TRBV15 to TRBJ2-4, with a weak D call TRBD1 (6 bases). CDR1 is LNHNV and CDR2 is YYDKDF in the germline V gene (reference sequence). Trimming took off 3 bases at V and 0 bases at J, with 30 bases between the two ends. The CDR3 length is 22 residues. This CDR3 is CATSRGQRNPDSWGLAKNIQYF. The CDR3, as DNA: TGTGCCACCAGCAGGGGGCAGCGGAACCCGGACAGTTGGGGGTTAGCCAAAAACATTCAGTACTTC. The full variable domain, in which reference TRBV15 and TRBJ2-4 provide the parts outside the CDR3, is DAMVIQNPRYQVTQFGKPVTLSCSQTLNHNVMYWYQQKSSQAPKLLFHYYDKDFNNEADTPDNFQSRRPNTSFCFLDIRSPGLGDTAMYLCATSRGQRNPDSWGLAKNIQYFGAGTRLSVL.

This chain links TRBV18 with TRBJ1-2; TRBD1 matches at 9 bases. Germline V lookup: CDR1 KGHSH, CDR2 LQKENI. The V and J ends lost 3 bases and 4 bases, in that order; junction bases with no gene match: 6. The CDR3 consists of 15 residues. CDR3 bases: TGTGCCAGCTCACCCGCGGGACAGGGAACCTATGGCTACACCTTC. Residues: CASSPAGQGTYGYTF.

The chain employs TRBV5-6 and TRBJ2-2; TRBD2 matches 7 bases. The CDR3 spans 14 residues. V lost 0 bases, J lost 5 bases, and 1 base stayed unmatched. Germline V gene sequence: CDR1 SGHDT, CDR2 YYEEEE. The CDR3 loop reads CASSLVGGTGELFF. CDR3 bases: TGTGCCAGCAGCTTGGTGGGAGGGACCGGGGAGCTGTTTTTT. Drawing the rest from reference TRBV5-6 and TRBJ2-2, the complete variable domain is DAGVTQSPTHLIKTRGQQVTLRCSPKSGHDTVSWYQQALGQGPQFIFQYYEEEERQRGNFPDRFSGHQFPNYSSELNVNALLLGDSALYLCASSLVGGTGELFFGEGSRLTVL.

The chain carries TRBV4-1 and TRBJ1-2, with D unclear. Trimming shortened V by 4 bases and J by 4 bases, and 10 bases separated the two germline ends. Germline CDR1 is MGHRA and CDR2 is YSYEKL. CDR3 length: 13 amino acids. The DNA of the CDR3 is TGCGCCAGCAGCCCCCTGTTCAGCTATGGCTACACCTTC. This codes for CASSPLFSYGYTF.

The V and J genes are TRBV29-1 and TRBJ1-1; D possibly corresponds to TRBD1 (5 bases). CDR3 length: 15 amino acids. Germline CDR1 is SQVTM and CDR2 is ANQGSEA. V shed 0 bases and J shed 0 bases, with 11 bases lying between them. CDR3 amino acids: CSVEDWEGVNTEAFF. The DNA for the CDR3 is TGCAGCGTTGAAGATTGGGAAGGGGTGAACACTGAAGCTTTCTTT.

The CDR3 region is CAIRPGDRAYEQYF. The CDR3 nucleotides read TGTGCCATCAGGCCGGGGGACAGAGCCTACGAGCAGTACTTC. The chain links TRBV10-3 to TRBJ2-7; D might be TRBD1 (7 bases). The CDR3 spans 14 residues. V gave up 6 bases and J gave up 2 bases, with 14 bases separating them. Germline V gene data show CDR1 as ENHRY and CDR2 as SYGVKD.

The rearrangement uses TRBV7-9 and TRBJ2-6, with D possibly being TRBD1 (5 bases). V lost 1 base and J 2 bases, leaving 6 bases between the germline ends. Germline V gives CDR1 SEHNR, CDR2 FQNEAQ (reference sequence). The CDR3 length is 15 residues. The CDR3 loop reads CASSLVGAGANVLTF. DNA for the CDR3: TGTGCCAGCAGCTTAGTAGGGGCTGGGGCCAACGTCCTGACTTTC.

The chain joins TRBV13 to TRBJ1-3, with 9 nucleotides matching TRBD1. CDR1 PRHDT and CDR2 FYEKMQ come from the germline V gene (reference sequence). J was trimmed by 0 bases and V by 5 bases; bases with no gene match: 5. The CDR3 has 16 amino acids. The CDR3: CASSPGQGRSGNTIYF. CDR3 coding DNA: TGTGCCAGCAGCCCCGGACAGGGGCGCTCTGGAAACACCATATATTTT.

The rearrangement links TRBV7-6 to TRBJ2-7; 7 nucleotides line up with TRBD1. V shed 5 bases and J 5 bases; nucleotides not matched to a gene: 6. The CDR3 has 13 residues. CDR1 and CDR2 from the germline V gene are SGHVS and FNYEAQ. As DNA, the CDR3 is TGTGCCAGCAGCGACAGGGTTTGGAACGAGCAGTACTTC. It specifies CASSDRVWNEQYF. Combining the CDR3 with reference TRBV7-6 and TRBJ2-7 gives the whole variable domain GAGVSQSPRYKVTKRGQDVALRCDPISGHVSLYWYRQALGQGPEFLTYFNYEAQQDKSGLPNDRFSAERPEGSISTLTIQRTEQRDSAMYRCASSDRVWNEQYFGPGTRLTVT.

The rearrangement joins TRBV3-1 (or the pseudogene TRBV3-2) to TRBJ1-4; 8 nucleotides align to TRBD1. Per the germline V gene, CDR1 is LGHDT and CDR2 is YNNKEL (reference sequence). V was pared by 4 bases and J by 12 bases, with 10 bases of the junction left unmatched. CDR3 size: 14 residues. Written as DNA, the CDR3 is TGTGCCAGCAGCCCTGCTGGACAGGGTTCCCAACTGTTTTTT. This gives the protein CASSPAGQGSQLFF.